Listed here are 8 T cell receptor beta chains from one sample, sequenced in a study of blood T cell repertoires in COVID-19. Assay: immunoSEQ multiplex PCR; the TCRdb copy retains only in-frame clones and omits some. The sample lists roughly 130,000 clones; over 80% were seen once. The sample comprised PBMCs or T cells enriched from blood (not recorded which). These receptor sequences come from a woman in her 30s who had recovered from COVID-19.

With regard to this clone: This sample also contains other DNA sequences that code for the same CDR3. The chain joins TRBV12-3 or TRBV12-4 to TRBJ1-1; TRBD1 is a possible D gene (6 bases). With 5 bases removed from V and 1 base from J, the gap between germline ends came to 8 bases. The CDR3 consists of 13 residues. Here the CDR3 DNA reads TGTGCCAGCAGTCTACAGGGGAACACTGAAGCTTTCTTT. Its translation is CASSLQGNTEAFF.

This chain links TRBV19 with TRBJ2-3; 7 bases are shared with TRBD2. Germline V gives CDR1 LNHDA, CDR2 SQIVND (reference sequence). V was pared by 0 bases and J by 6 bases, with 9 bases of the junction left unmatched. CDR3 length: 16 amino acids. The CDR3 region has the DNA TGTGCCAGTAGTATAGACGGCGGCGGGAGTGCGGATACGCAGTATTTT. Amino acids: CASSIDGGGSADTQYF.

This chain uses TRBV25-1 with TRBJ2-6, with a weak D call TRBD2 (5 bases). The V gene's germline CDR1 is MGHDK and CDR2 SYGVNS. This CDR3 is 18 amino acids long. V gave up 3 bases and J gave up 0 bases, with 15 bases separating them. The CDR3: CASSDHGLLTSGANVLTF. The CDR3 bases are TGTGCCAGCAGTGACCATGGACTTTTGACCTCTGGGGCCAACGTCCTGACTTTC.

The genes are TRBV19 and TRBJ2-2; tentatively, D is TRBD2 (5 bases). With 4 bases removed from V and 3 bases from J, the gap between germline ends came to 18 bases. CDR3 length: 17 residues. In germline, CDR1 is LNHDA, CDR2 SQIVND (reference sequence). The CDR3 spells CASSNPRRWVDTGELFF. CDR3 DNA sequence: TGTGCCAGTAGTAATCCTAGGAGGTGGGTCGACACCGGGGAGCTGTTTTTT. The variable domain in full, with the rest retrieved from reference TRBV19 and TRBJ2-2, is DGGITQSPKYLFRKEGQNVTLSCEQNLNHDAMYWYRQDPGQGLRLIYYSQIVNDFQKGDIAEGYSVSREKKESFPLTVTSAQKNPTAFYLCASSNPRRWVDTGELFFGEGSRLTVL.

The genes are TRBV6-2 or TRBV6-3 and TRBJ1-2; D gene uncertain. Germline V lookup: CDR1 MNHEY, CDR2 SVGEGT. The CDR3 is 12 residues long. The V and J ends lost 4 bases and 8 bases respectively, with 11 bases between them. For the CDR3, the DNA is TGTGCCAGCAGTTTTTCGGGTACCGGCTACACCTTC. Protein: CASSFSGTGYTF.

This chain connects TRBV3-1 (or the pseudogene TRBV3-2) to TRBJ2-2; possible D gene TRBD2, 5 bases. This CDR3 spans 17 amino acids. The ends were cut back, 6 bases at V and 5 bases at J, with 22 bases in the middle. Germline V lookup: CDR1 LGHDT, CDR2 YNNKEL (reference sequence). CDR3 in amino acids: CASRSKGGRVKTGELFF. CDR3 nucleotide sequence: TGTGCCAGCAGATCTAAGGGCGGGCGGGTAAAGACCGGGGAGCTGTTTTTT.

This clone was counted a few times. The V call is TRBV10-3, the J call TRBJ2-1; TRBD2 is a possible D gene (5 bases). This CDR3 contains 16 residues. Deletions cut 2 bases from V and 4 bases from J, with 15 bases between. Germline values: CDR1 ENHRY, CDR2 SYGVKD. The CDR3 DNA is TGTGCCATCAGTGAGCAGGTGGGAGTAGGTTACAATGAGCAGTTCTTC. It codes for CAISEQVGVGYNEQFF.

The chain is built from TRBV28 and TRBJ1-5; the match to TRBD1 covers 7 bases. CDR1 is MDHEN and CDR2 is SYDVKM in the germline V gene. The CDR3 sequence is 15 residues long. J gave up 3 bases and V 6 bases, and 8 bases lay outside the gene matches. CDR3 nucleotides: TGTGCCAGCAGCCGGGACAGCAGGCCCAATCAGCCCCAGCATTTT. Its protein product is CASSRDSRPNQPQHF.